This T cell receptor (beta chain) was observed in a study of identical twins. One entry per CDR3 protein, called by TCRdb with MiXCR from the 5' RACE reads. The data hold approximately 500,000 distinct CDR3 sequences, with approximately 24% observed a single time. Germline CDR1 and CDR2: SGDLS and YYNGEE. V lost 1 base and J lost 4; bases outside the gene matches: 9. The CDR3 is made up of 16 amino acids. This sample was also put to use in a study of T cells expressing NK-cell markers. That paper adds: Sorting was limited to alpha-beta TCR-expressing T cells with an anti-gamma-delta TCR antibody in several experiments. NKG2C+ dominant clonotype frequencies in six donors were about 1.0-8% of CD8+ T cells.

The TCR originated in a woman in her late teens or twenties in good health. This sequence joins TRBV9 and TRBJ2-5; 8 bases are a match to TRBD2. Input material: CD4+ T cells sorted from blood. DNA of the CDR3: TGTGCCAGCAGCGTAACTTCCGGACTAGCAGGAGAGACCCAGTACTTC. Protein: CASSVTSGLAGETQYF.